This T cell receptor (beta chain) was sequenced during a study of technical replicates of blood from a few donors. There are 14 residues in the CDR3. Germline V gene data show CDR1 as ENHRY and CDR2 as SYGVKD. V was clipped by 2 bases and J by 0 bases, with 5 bases between them. Measured with immunoSEQ multiplex PCR; TCRdb has only the in-frame clones, and not every one. The profile shows just under 60,000 clones, about 95% of them singletons. This chain links TRBV10-3 with TRBJ1-3; D is unclear. Material: PBMCs. The origin of this receptor is a human donor in good health. Some clones in this sample may be carry-over from other donors' samples. The CDR3, as DNA: TGTGCCATCAGTGAGACAAGCTCTGGAAACACCATATATTTT. Its translation: CAISETSSGNTIYF.